This T cell receptor (beta chain) was sequenced for a study of identifying expanded T cells in peripheral blood. Study-level findings and limits: Approximately 1.2 clones differed between technical replicates, versus about 15 and 19 over time.

A note on this clone: The antigen is unknown.

Per germline, CDR1 SNHLY and CDR2 FYNNEI. This CDR3 spans 13 amino acids. With V trimmed by 8 bases and J by 6 bases, 3 bases remained unmatched. Clones were sequenced by immunoSEQ multiplex PCR, and TCRdb holds only the in-frame ones, with some missing. This sample has 90,000 to 110,000 clones, with 88% found just once. The rearrangement uses TRBV2 and TRBJ1-4; 10 nucleotides align to TRBD1. The sequence came from a person between 18 and 75 years old in good health. The sample was blood. This chain's CDR3 is CASAGTGDEKLFF. The CDR3 DNA sequence: TGTGCCAGCGCCGGGACAGGGGATGAAAAACTGTTTTTT.